This T cell receptor beta chain was profiled in a study of technical replicates of blood from several donors. The method was immunoSEQ multiplex PCR; TCRdb's version includes in-frame clones alone and lacks a portion of them. This table holds about 83,000 clones, 92% found once. Trimming took off 7 bases at V and 2 bases at J, with 8 bases between the two ends. CDR1 and CDR2 from the germline V gene are SNHLY and FYNNEI. The length of the CDR3 is 13 residues. The specimen was T cells isolated from PBMCs. The receptor's source is a human donor in good health. The chain links TRBV2 to TRBJ2-2; no firm D call. Written as DNA, the CDR3 is TGTGCCAGCACCAACATTAACACCGGGGAGCTGTTTTTT. Translating gives CASTNINTGELFF.